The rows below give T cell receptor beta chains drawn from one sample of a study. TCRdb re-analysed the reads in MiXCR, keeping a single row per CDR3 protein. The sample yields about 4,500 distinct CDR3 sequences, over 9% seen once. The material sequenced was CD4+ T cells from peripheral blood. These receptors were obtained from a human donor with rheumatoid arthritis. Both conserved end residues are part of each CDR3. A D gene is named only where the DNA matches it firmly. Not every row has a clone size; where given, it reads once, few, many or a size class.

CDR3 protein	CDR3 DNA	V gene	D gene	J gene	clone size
CASSFYHVPGGGYTF	TGTGCCAGCAGCTTCTATCACGTCCCAGGGGGGGGCTACACCTTC	TRBV13	TRBD1	TRBJ1-2	-
CASSVYGAFF	TGTGCCAGCAGTGTGTACGGAGCTTTCTTT	TRBV2	-	TRBJ1-1	medium-sized
CASSYGGDVSYEQYF	TGTGCCAGCAGTTATGGGGGGGACGTCTCCTACGAGCAGTACTTC	TRBV6-6	TRBD2	TRBJ2-7	many
CASSLPSALTDTQYF	TGTGCCAGCAGTTTGCCTAGCGCCCTCACAGATACGCAGTATTTT	TRBV28	-	TRBJ2-3	many
CASRPARGALNTEAFF	TGCGCCAGCAGGCCTGCGCGGGGGGCTCTGAACACTGAAGCTTTCTTT	TRBV5-1	-	TRBJ1-1	many
CSVGDRGGEQFF	TGCAGCGTTGGGGACCGGGGGGGTGAGCAGTTCTTC	TRBV29-1	TRBD2	TRBJ2-1	medium-sized
CASSQTRYSGNTIYF	TGTGCCAGCAGCCAGACTCGATACTCTGGAAACACCATATATTTT	TRBV14	-	TRBJ1-3	-
CASSLRDEQYF	TGTGCCAGCAGTTTAAGAGACGAGCAGTACTTC	TRBV28	-	TRBJ2-7	medium-sized
CASSSGVTEAFF	TGTGCCAGCAGTTCCGGGGTCACTGAAGCTTTCTTT	TRBV28	-	TRBJ1-1	many
CASSPGLARDEQYF	TGCGCCAGCAGCCCAGGACTAGCGCGCGACGAGCAGTACTTC	TRBV5-1	TRBD2	TRBJ2-7	medium-sized
CASSLVGRHNEQFF	TGCGCCAGCAGCTTGGTTGGGCGCCACAATGAGCAGTTCTTC	TRBV5-1	-	TRBJ2-1	many
CAWNSGGKETQYF	TGTGCCTGGAACTCTGGGGGAAAAGAGACCCAGTACTTC	TRBV30	-	TRBJ2-5	-
CASSGGGTIQETQYF	TGTGCCAGCAGTGGCGGCGGGACCATTCAAGAGACCCAGTACTTC	TRBV28	-	TRBJ2-5	few
CASSLGDRDEQFF	TGTGCCAGCAGCTTAGGTGACCGGGATGAGCAGTTCTTC	TRBV7-2	-	TRBJ2-1	medium-sized
CASSPGENTGELFF	TGTGCCAGCAGCCCGGGGGAGAACACCGGGGAGCTGTTTTTT	TRBV11-2	-	TRBJ2-2	medium-sized
CATSDSSFYEQFF	TGTGCCACCAGTGATTCTAGCTTCTATGAGCAGTTCTTC	TRBV24-1	-	TRBJ2-1	medium-sized
CASSELGRNISPLHF	TGCGCCAGCAGTGAGCTCGGCCGCAATATCTCACCCCTCCACTTT	TRBV10-2	-	TRBJ1-6	many
CASSQQGTSNQPQHF	TGTGCCAGCAGTCAACAGGGAACTAGCAATCAGCCCCAGCATTTT	TRBV2	-	TRBJ1-5	medium-sized
CASAEGSNYEQYF	TGTGCCAGCGCCGAGGGTTCAAACTACGAGCAGTACTTC	TRBV6-5	-	TRBJ2-7	medium-sized
CASSQGAGGSGNTIYF	TGTGCCAGTAGTCAAGGAGCGGGAGGCTCTGGAAACACCATATATTTT	TRBV19	-	TRBJ1-3	medium-sized
CASSEAGTDTQYF	TGCGCCAGCAGTGAGGCGGGCACGGATACGCAGTATTTT	TRBV10-1	-	TRBJ2-3	-
CASKQGDYEQYF	TGCGCCAGCAAGCAGGGGGACTACGAGCAGTACTTC	TRBV5-1	TRBD1	TRBJ2-7	medium-sized
CASSLVKAGEQFF	TGTGCTAGCAGCTTGGTAAAAGCTGGTGAGCAGTTCTTC	TRBV7-7	-	TRBJ2-1	medium-sized
CASTPRALSPLHF	TGTGCCAGCACACCTAGGGCTTTATCACCCCTCCACTTT	TRBV7-2	-	TRBJ1-6	many
CASSREPYGYTF	TGTGCCAGCAGTCGGGAGCCCTATGGCTACACCTTC	TRBV7-9	-	TRBJ1-2	many
CASSSGQLIQYF	TGTGCCAGCAGCTCGGGACAGCTGATTCAGTACTTC	TRBV7-9	TRBD1	TRBJ2-4	few
CASSLVKLAGGETQYF	TGTGCCAGCAGCTTAGTTAAGCTAGCGGGAGGAGAGACCCAGTACTTC	TRBV11-2	TRBD2	TRBJ2-5	medium-sized
CSARGGQGAMGNTIYF	TGCAGTGCTAGAGGGGGACAGGGGGCAATGGGAAACACCATATATTTT	TRBV20-1	TRBD1	TRBJ1-3	many
CATGGAAGEGNEQFF	TGTGCCACCGGTGGGGCGGCGGGAGAGGGGAATGAGCAGTTCTTC	TRBV6-6	TRBD2	TRBJ2-1	-
CATSDQPGQGPFF	TGTGCCACCAGTGATCAACCGGGACAGGGACCCTTCTTC	TRBV24-1	TRBD1	TRBJ1-2	medium-sized
CASSQDQGSGTDTQYF	TGCGCCAGCAGCCAAGATCAGGGTAGCGGCACAGATACGCAGTATTTT	TRBV4-1	-	TRBJ2-3	-
CASRNGQGNEAFF	TGTGCCAGCAGGAACGGACAGGGCAACGAAGCTTTCTTT	TRBV6-5	TRBD1	TRBJ1-1	many
CSVEGLAGATDTQYF	TGCAGTGTCGAGGGACTAGCGGGAGCTACAGATACGCAGTATTTT	TRBV20-1	TRBD2	TRBJ2-3	many
CAISGTGTGGSEQYF	TGTGCCATCAGTGGGACCGGGACAGGAGGTTCCGAGCAGTACTTC	TRBV10-3	TRBD1	TRBJ2-7	many
CASSLMGLYNEQFF	TGTGCCAGCAGCCTCATGGGACTGTACAATGAGCAGTTCTTC	TRBV12-3/TRBV12-4	-	TRBJ2-1	few
CASSEGPGPTDTQYF	TGTGCCAGCAGTGAAGGACCCGGCCCCACAGATACGCAGTATTTT	TRBV6-1	-	TRBJ2-3	medium-sized
CAISAGGAGELFF	TGTGCCATCTCAGCGGGAGGGGCCGGGGAGCTGTTTTTT	TRBV10-3	TRBD2	TRBJ2-2	many
CASSLDNTEAFF	TGCGCCAGCAGCTTGGATAACACTGAAGCTTTCTTT	TRBV5-1	-	TRBJ1-1	medium-sized
CATSDSIAGSTDTQYF	TGTGCCACCAGTGATTCGATAGCGGGGAGCACAGATACGCAGTATTTT	TRBV24-1	TRBD2	TRBJ2-3	many
CASSLTAVGNTEAFF	TGTGCCAGCAGCCTTACGGCGGTCGGGAACACTGAAGCTTTCTTT	TRBV7-9	-	TRBJ1-1	many
CASSLRGGRAGTGELFF	TGTGCCAGCAGCCTCCGGGGCGGGAGGGCCGGCACCGGGGAGCTGTTTTTT	TRBV7-3	TRBD2	TRBJ2-2	many